These 29 T cell receptor beta chains were all obtained from the same sample, sequenced in a study of chemoradiotherapy in HPV16-positive cancers (dated by TCRdb to between 2021 and 2023). Library preparation was by the immunoSEQ multiplex PCR assay. The immuneACCESS repertoire file appears here via TCRdb, limited to in-frame rearrangements. These files lack a portion of the clones; in checked studies, under half of the deficit traces to unresolved V genes, and the cause of the others is not known. The sample profile shows approximately 15,000 clones; 60% to 85% of them were found once. Under 1.5% of the sample comes from the top ten. The specimen was taken from a patient who underwent chemoradiotherapy. The receptors derive from a human donor with HPV-associated anogenital cancer.

The rearrangement uses TRBV7-6 and TRBJ2-3; D not certain. Between the trimmed V and J ends, which lost 5 bases and 5 bases, there was a span of 20 bases. The V gene's germline CDR1 is SGHVS and CDR2 FNYEAQ. This CDR3 contains 16 residues. CDR3 DNA sequence: TGTGCCAGCAGCCCTTACGTCGGGCCCTCAAGAGATACGCAGTATTTT. It specifies CASSPYVGPSRDTQYF.

This chain connects TRBV6-5 to TRBJ2-3; D gene unclear. The germline CDR1 and CDR2 sequences are MNHEY and SVGAGI. The CDR3 is made up of 13 amino acids. Trimming took off 5 bases at V and 6 bases at J, with 12 bases between the two ends. CDR3 region: CASSPRPEDTQYF. DNA for the CDR3: TGTGCCAGCAGTCCCCGTCCGGAGGATACGCAGTATTTT.

Only a few counts were recorded for this clone. The rearrangement uses TRBV5-1 and TRBJ2-7; D may be TRBD2 (6 bases). The CDR3 contains 12 residues. CDR1 is SGHRS, CDR2 YFSETQ, per germline. CDR3 sequence (DNA): TGCGCATCCGGGGGTCGACTTAACGAGCAGTACTTC. Amino acid sequence: CASGGRLNEQYF.

The chain links TRBV6-5 to TRBJ2-5, with 7 bases that match TRBD1. Per the germline V gene, CDR1 is MNHEY and CDR2 is SVGAGI. The CDR3 consists of 16 residues. V lost 0 bases and J lost 1; bases outside the gene matches: 5. The chain's CDR3 is CASSYSRWTGQETQYF. The DNA for the CDR3 is TGTGCCAGCAGTTACTCACGGTGGACAGGCCAAGAGACCCAGTACTTC.

V is TRBV6-5 and J is TRBJ1-2; no reliable D call. Trimming took off 6 bases at V and 1 base at J, with 9 bases between the two ends. This CDR3 is built from 13 residues. Germline V gene sequence: CDR1 MNHEY, CDR2 SVGAGI. In DNA form, the CDR3 reads TGTGCCAGCAGCCTCACAGTTAACTATGGCTACACCTTC. As protein: CASSLTVNYGYTF.

V and J are TRBV28 and TRBJ1-1; D ambiguous. The CDR3 is made up of 16 amino acids. V was clipped by 2 bases and J by 0 bases, with 13 bases between them. Germline V gives CDR1 MDHEN, CDR2 SYDVKM. The CDR3 DNA follows: TGTGCCAGCAGTTTAGTGTCAACCAGGCTGAACACTGAAGCTTTCTTT. It encodes CASSLVSTRLNTEAFF. Full variable domain (remainder filled in from reference TRBV28 and TRBJ1-1): DVKVTQSSRYLVKRTGEKVFLECVQDMDHENMFWYRQDPGLGLRLIYFSYDVKMKEKGDIPEGYSVSREKKERFSLILESASTNQTSMYLCASSLVSTRLNTEAFFGQGTRLTVV.

This sequence joins TRBV4-2 and TRBJ2-1; 7 bases are a match to TRBD2. Germline trimming cut 4 bases from V and 5 bases from J; bases unmatched to any gene: 11. Germline V gene data show CDR1 as LGHNA and CDR2 as YNFKEQ. The CDR3 consists of 16 residues. The CDR3 region has the DNA TGTGCCAGCAGCCCCCTCAATCGGGGGGTCGACAATGAGCAGTTCTTC. This sequence encodes CASSPLNRGVDNEQFF.

This clone appeared once. The rearrangement uses TRBV18 and TRBJ1-6; TRBD1 matches 8 bases. The CDR3 covers 15 residues. Germline trimming cut 4 bases from V and 3 bases from J; bases unmatched to any gene: 2. Germline V lookup: CDR1 KGHSH, CDR2 LQKENI. CDR3 residues: CASSLGQGYNSPLHF. In DNA form, the CDR3 reads TGTGCCAGCTCACTTGGACAGGGCTATAATTCACCCCTCCACTTT.

In this sample, this clone turned up a few times. The chain links TRBV25-1 to TRBJ2-5; weak D call: TRBD1 (6 bases). Trimming removed 2 bases from V and 2 bases from J, with 9 bases in between. The V gene's germline CDR1 is MGHDK and CDR2 SYGVNS. The CDR3 is 14 residues long. CDR3: CASSEGTPQETQYF. For the CDR3, the DNA is TGTGCCAGCAGTGAAGGGACACCTCAAGAGACCCAGTACTTC. Supplemented by reference TRBV25-1 and TRBJ2-5, the full variable domain reads EADIYQTPRYLVIGTGKKITLECSQTMGHDKMYWYQQDPGMELHLIHYSYGVNSTEKGDLSSESTVSRIRTEHFPLTLESARPSHTSQYLCASSEGTPQETQYFGPGTRLLVL.

This chain connects TRBV15 to TRBJ2-3; D is unclear. The CDR3 is 15 residues long. Germline-derived CDR1 and CDR2 are LNHNV and YYDKDF (reference sequence). Trimming stripped 0 bases from V and 1 base from J, with 8 bases between. In DNA, the CDR3 is TGTGCCACCAGCAGAGATCGTCGTGGCACAGATACGCAGTATTTT. Translation: CATSRDRRGTDTQYF.

The DNA of the CDR3 is TGTGCCAGCGGGAGACAGCCTATCATCTATAGCAATCAGCCCCAGCATTTT. It yields the protein CASGRQPIIYSNQPQHF. This chain connects TRBV6-4 to TRBJ1-5; D perhaps matches TRBD1 (5 bases). CDR1 MRHNA and CDR2 SNTAGT come from the germline V gene. V lost 8 bases and J lost 0, with 20 bases in between. CDR3 length: 17 amino acids.

The V gene is TRBV10-3, the J gene TRBJ1-1; no definite D call. The V end lost 7 bases, the J end lost 0 bases, and 9 bases lay between the germline ends. Germline V CDR1 and CDR2: ENHRY, SYGVKD. The CDR3 loop spans 13 amino acids. The CDR3 loop reads CAINARLNTEAFF. DNA of the CDR3: TGTGCCATCAATGCCAGACTGAACACTGAAGCTTTCTTT.

J is TRBJ2-7 and V is TRBV7-6; TRBD2 matches 7 bases. The CDR3 extends over 14 amino acids. Germline V CDR1 and CDR2: SGHVS, FNYEAQ. Trimming took 1 base from V and 5 from J; bases not matched to a gene: 5. The CDR3 sequence is CASSLGGGGNEQYF. CDR3 coding DNA: TGTGCCAGCAGCTTAGGCGGGGGTGGCAACGAGCAGTACTTC.

This chain uses TRBV9 with TRBJ1-1; unclear D gene. Looked up from germline, CDR1 is SGDLS and CDR2 is YYNGEE. The length of the CDR3 is 14 residues. V was pared by 4 bases and J by 1 base, with 11 bases between. CDR3 DNA sequence: TGTGCCAGCAGCCCCCCAGGACGGAACACTGAAGCTTTCTTT. It specifies CASSPPGRNTEAFF.

The rearrangement links TRBV9 to TRBJ2-2; 9 bases are a match to TRBD1. J gave up 4 bases and V 2 bases, and 9 bases lay outside the gene matches. Per germline, CDR1 SGDLS and CDR2 YYNGEE. CDR3 length: 17 amino acids. This chain's CDR3 is CASSVQPGQGFTGELFF. The CDR3 DNA follows: TGTGCCAGCAGCGTCCAACCGGGACAGGGTTTCACCGGGGAGCTGTTTTTT.

V usage is TRBV6-5 and J usage is TRBJ1-1, with TRBD1 as a possible D gene (5 bases). The CDR3 covers 15 residues. Germline V gene sequence: CDR1 MNHEY, CDR2 SVGAGI. The V end lost 5 bases, the J end lost 3 bases, and 16 bases lay between the germline ends. This chain's CDR3 is CASSTPTAGYTEAFF. The CDR3 DNA sequence: TGTGCCAGCAGTACTCCGACAGCCGGGTACACTGAAGCTTTCTTT.

The table lists this clone with a count of one. The chain carries TRBV9 and TRBJ2-1, with no clear D. CDR1 is SGDLS and CDR2 is YYNGEE in the germline V gene. V was trimmed by 0 bases and J by 1 base, leaving 5 bases between them. The CDR3 spans 14 residues. The CDR3 is CASSVAGSYNEQFF. CDR3 bases: TGTGCCAGCAGCGTAGCGGGTTCCTACAATGAGCAGTTCTTC.

The chain combines TRBV7-9 with TRBJ2-3; 12 nucleotides match TRBD2. Per the germline V gene, CDR1 is SEHNR and CDR2 is FQNEAQ (reference sequence). V trimming: 5 bases; J trimming: 5 bases; junction bases outside the gene matches: 5. The length of the CDR3 is 15 residues. The DNA for the CDR3 is TGTGCCAGCAGCCGACTAGCGGGGGTGTTAGATACGCAGTATTTT. Translating it yields CASSRLAGVLDTQYF. Looking up the rest from reference TRBV7-9 and TRBJ2-3 gives the full variable domain: DTGVSQNPRHKITKRGQNVTFRCDPISEHNRLYWYRQTLGQGPEFLTYFQNEAQLEKSRLLSDRFSAERPKGSFSTLEIQRTEQGDSAMYLCASSRLAGVLDTQYFGPGTRLTVL.

The chain uses TRBV10-3 and TRBJ2-5; 8 bases agree with TRBD1. Per the germline V gene, CDR1 is ENHRY and CDR2 is SYGVKD. CDR3 length equals 17 residues. The ends lost 2 bases at V and 5 bases at J; junction bases unmatched: 13. CDR3 sequence: CAISEPRGGTGMETQYF. CDR3 nucleotide sequence: TGTGCCATCAGTGAGCCTAGAGGCGGGACAGGTATGGAGACCCAGTACTTC.

This clone was recorded only once. The J gene is TRBJ1-4, the V gene TRBV4-2, with a weak D call TRBD1 (5 bases). V was shortened by 0 bases and J by 5 bases, with 25 bases between the two germline ends. Germline loops: CDR1 LGHNA, CDR2 YNFKEQ. The CDR3 runs 20 residues. CDR3 coding DNA: TGTGCCAGCAGCCAAGAGAATGAGGGTATTGGGGCAAGGCTAAATGAAAAACTGTTTTTT. It translates to CASSQENEGIGARLNEKLFF.

This clone was counted a few times. This chain joins TRBV4-2 and TRBJ1-1, with 8 bases fitting TRBD1. The CDR3 contains 13 residues. The germline CDR1 and CDR2 sequences are LGHNA and YNFKEQ. Trimming took 5 bases from V and 11 from J; bases not matched to a gene: 10. Here the CDR3 reads CASSISTGAGAFF. CDR3 DNA: TGTGCCAGCAGCATTTCGACAGGGGCTGGGGCTTTCTTT.

The V call is TRBV6-6, the J call TRBJ2-7; D not resolved. The length of the CDR3 is 14 residues. With 2 bases removed from V and 2 bases from J, the gap between germline ends came to 10 bases. CDR1 and CDR2 from the germline V gene are MNHNY and SVGAGI (reference sequence). The CDR3 is CASSYRSSPYEQYF. CDR3 bases: TGTGCCAGCAGTTACCGGAGTAGCCCCTACGAGCAGTACTTC.

In nucleotides, the CDR3 is TGTGCCAGCGGAATTCAGGGGGCGGGGGGCTACACCTTC. Encoded protein: CASGIQGAGGYTF. J is TRBJ1-2 and V is TRBV2; TRBD1 matches at 8 bases. CDR1 is SNHLY and CDR2 is FYNNEI in the germline V gene. The junction had 10 bases not matched to a gene; V was cut back by 8 bases and J by 8 bases. This CDR3 is 13 amino acids long.

The chain couples TRBV7-2 to TRBJ1-5; no definite D call. CDR1 and CDR2 from the germline V gene are SGHTA and FQGNSA. This CDR3 has 14 amino acids. V shed 1 base and J shed 6 bases, with 10 bases lying between them. The CDR3 loop reads CASSLDGTPQPQHF. The DNA for the CDR3 is TGTGCCAGCAGCTTAGACGGTACCCCTCAGCCCCAGCATTTT.

The chain links TRBV19 to TRBJ1-5, with 7 nucleotides matching TRBD1. Looked up from germline, CDR1 is LNHDA and CDR2 is SQIVND (reference sequence). Trimming removed 7 bases from V and 1 base from J; junction bases left unmatched: 4. This CDR3 spans 14 amino acids. CDR3 DNA sequence: TGTGCCAGTACCTCGACAGGGAGCAATCAGCCCCAGCATTTT. Amino acid sequence: CASTSTGSNQPQHF.

In the case of this clone: Other DNA sequences in the sample encode the same CDR3. The chain has TRBV6-5 and TRBJ1-2; maybe TRBD1 (6 bases). The germline V gene has CDR1 MNHEY and CDR2 SVGAGI. V was shortened by 6 bases and J by 2 bases, with 10 bases between the two germline ends. The CDR3 is made up of 13 amino acids. The CDR3 coding sequence is TGTGCCAGCAGCACAGGGCTCAACTATGGCTACACCTTC. Translation gives CASSTGLNYGYTF.

V gene TRBV6-5 combines with J gene TRBJ1-1; tentative D call: TRBD1 (5 bases). This CDR3 spans 14 amino acids. In germline, CDR1 is MNHEY, CDR2 SVGAGI. V lost 7 bases to trimming and J lost 9 bases, with 21 bases between them. The chain's CDR3 is CASTKAGVGTQAFF. CDR3 DNA sequence: TGTGCCAGCACTAAGGCCGGAGTTGGGACCCAAGCTTTCTTT.

The chain recombines TRBV6-1 with TRBJ1-2, with TRBD1 matching 9 bases. The CDR3 consists of 14 residues. Per germline, CDR1 MNHNS and CDR2 SASEGT. The ends lost 4 bases at V and 8 bases at J; junction bases unmatched: 8. The DNA for the CDR3 is TGTGCCAGCAGTGTCGGGACAGGGAATCGGGGCTACACCTTC. It translates to CASSVGTGNRGYTF.

V is TRBV29-1 and J is TRBJ2-2; either TRBD1 or TRBD2 may fit D (5 bases each). Trimming removed 8 bases from V and 0 bases from J, with 13 bases in between. The CDR3 length is 14 residues. The germline V gene encodes CDR1 SQVTM and CDR2 ANQGSEA. CDR3 sequence reads: CSIRGDSNTGELFF. The DNA for the CDR3 is TGCAGCATCCGAGGGGATTCGAACACCGGGGAGCTGTTTTTT.